Shown below are 27 T cell receptor beta chains from a single sample sequenced in a study of blood T cell repertoires in COVID-19. TCRdb's table, derived via immunoSEQ multiplex PCR, lists solely in-frame clones and lacks some. The data contain around 43,000 clones, roughly nine tenths of them singletons. Sample: peripheral blood. These receptors were obtained from a human donor in a cohort sampled during active COVID-19.

The chain carries TRBV6-6 and TRBJ1-5; TRBD1 matches 8 bases. The CDR3 is made up of 17 amino acids. Looked up from germline, CDR1 is MNHNY and CDR2 is SVGAGI (reference sequence). The junction had 11 bases not matched to a gene; V was cut back by 5 bases and J by 2 bases. The CDR3 sequence is CASSPPTGDFGNQPQHF. For the CDR3, the DNA is TGTGCCAGCAGTCCGCCGACAGGGGATTTCGGCAATCAGCCCCAGCATTTT.

This chain joins TRBV9 and TRBJ2-1; 8 bases line up with TRBD1. The trim removed 3 bases at V and 7 bases at J, leaving 12 bases unmatched. This CDR3 has 16 amino acids. From germline, CDR1 is SGDLS and CDR2 YYNGEE. As DNA, the CDR3 is TGTGCCAGCAGCGGCCCCTCAGGGGGCTCCGCAAATGAGCAGTTCTTC. It encodes CASSGPSGGSANEQFF.

This clone was counted a single time. The CDR3 is CASSPGAGALERNTEAFF. Here the CDR3 DNA reads TGCGCCAGCAGTCCCGGCGCAGGGGCCCTTGAGAGGAACACTGAAGCTTTCTTT. The chain couples TRBV23-1 to TRBJ1-1; D possibly corresponds to TRBD1 (6 bases). TRBV23-1 is treated as an ORF (open reading frame) with a function not yet certain. Deletions cut 4 bases from V and 1 base from J, with 22 bases between. This CDR3 has 18 amino acids.

This clone was seen only once. The chain has TRBV9 and TRBJ2-1; TRBD2 might be the D (7 bases). V lost 0 bases and J 6 bases, leaving 16 bases between the germline ends. Germline V CDR1 and CDR2: SGDLS, YYNGEE. This CDR3 comprises 16 residues. The DNA of the CDR3 is TGTGCCAGCAGCGTAGGTACGGGGGGCCACGGCAATGAGCAGTTCTTC. Translation: CASSVGTGGHGNEQFF.

This chain links TRBV9 with TRBJ2-7, with a weak D call TRBD2 (5 bases). The CDR3 sequence is 13 residues long. V lost 0 bases to trimming and J lost 3 bases, with 7 bases between them. Germline V gene data show CDR1 as SGDLS and CDR2 as YYNGEE. CDR3 amino acids: CASSVDEGYEQYF. The CDR3 nucleotides are TGTGCCAGCAGCGTAGACGAGGGCTACGAGCAGTACTTC. Full variable domain (remainder filled in from reference TRBV9 and TRBJ2-7): DSGVTQTPKHLITATGQRVTLRCSPRSGDLSVYWYQQSLDQGLQFLIQYYNGEERAKGNILERFSAQQFPDLHSELNLSSLELGDSALYFCASSVDEGYEQYFGPGTRLTVT.

J is TRBJ2-7 and V is TRBV19; the D is unclear. The CDR3 covers 12 residues. The germline gives CDR1 LNHDA, CDR2 SQIVND (reference sequence). V was trimmed by 5 bases and J by 4 bases, leaving 9 bases between them. Here the CDR3 DNA reads TGTGCCAGTAGTGGCCCAGGATACGAGCAGTACTTC. Translation: CASSGPGYEQYF.

V gene TRBV3-1 (or the pseudogene TRBV3-2) combines with J gene TRBJ2-1; D gene unclear. Trimming removed 0 bases from V and 0 bases from J, with 9 bases in between. CDR1 LGHDT and CDR2 YNNKEL come from the germline V gene (reference sequence). The CDR3 covers 16 residues. CDR3 in amino acids: CASSQEARVSYNEQFF. The CDR3, as DNA: TGTGCCAGCAGCCAAGAGGCCCGGGTCTCCTACAATGAGCAGTTCTTC.

The chain employs TRBV19 and TRBJ1-1; D is uncertain. V was shortened by 5 bases and J by 2 bases, with 9 bases between the two germline ends. The CDR3 spans 13 residues. CDR1 and CDR2 (germline): LNHDA, SQIVND (reference sequence). The CDR3 region is CASSSSGNTEAFF. DNA of the CDR3: TGTGCCAGTAGTTCCTCGGGAAACACTGAAGCTTTCTTT.

This clone has a single count. DNA of the CDR3: TGTGCCAGCAGTTTAGGCGGGGGAGGGTTCCAGAGATACAATGAGCAGTTCTTC. Translation gives CASSLGGGGFQRYNEQFF. The chain uses TRBV28 and TRBJ2-1; 7 nucleotides agree with TRBD2. This CDR3 contains 18 residues. V was pared by 2 bases and J by 4 bases, with 14 bases of the junction left unmatched. Germline V lookup: CDR1 MDHEN, CDR2 SYDVKM.

V is TRBV3-1 (or the pseudogene TRBV3-2) and J is TRBJ1-1, with D possibly TRBD1 on 6 matching bases. Germline loops: CDR1 LGHDT, CDR2 YNNKEL (reference sequence). Deletions cut 3 bases from V and 8 bases from J, with 7 bases between. The CDR3 spans 11 residues. Here the CDR3 DNA reads TGTGCCAGCAGCCATGGGACAGAAGCTTTCTTT. Translating it yields CASSHGTEAFF.

J is TRBJ2-2 and V is TRBV9; tentative D call: TRBD1 (5 bases). The CDR3 is 14 amino acids. With 5 bases removed from V and 2 bases from J, the gap between germline ends came to 10 bases. CDR1 is SGDLS, CDR2 YYNGEE, per germline. The CDR3 nucleotides read TGTGCCAGCAGACCAGGGTCCAACACCGGGGAGCTGTTTTTT. Protein: CASRPGSNTGELFF.

V gene TRBV28 combines with J gene TRBJ1-1, with TRBD1 matching 10 bases. CDR1 MDHEN and CDR2 SYDVKM come from the germline V gene. Trimming cost V 5 bases and J 4 bases; bases outside gene matches: 7. The CDR3 length is 15 residues. The CDR3 bases are TGTGCCAGCAGTCCTCAGACAGGGGGCGGCACTGAAGCTTTCTTT. This gives the protein CASSPQTGGGTEAFF.

This chain connects TRBV6-2 or TRBV6-3 to TRBJ2-1; 7 bases map to TRBD2. The V segment lost 8 bases and the J segment 5 bases; nucleotides outside the gene matches: 6. The CDR3 is 13 amino acids. Germline CDR1 MNHEY, CDR2 SVGEGT. CDR3 nucleotides: TGTGCCAGCGGCCCTGGGGGGGACAATGAGCAGTTCTTC. It translates to CASGPGGDNEQFF.

The V and J genes are TRBV14 and TRBJ2-5, with TRBD2 as a possible D gene (7 bases). The CDR3 is 14 amino acids. V lost 4 bases, J lost 5 bases, and 14 bases lay in between. Germline lookup yields CDR1 SGHDN and CDR2 FVKESK. The DNA for the CDR3 is TGTGCCAGCAGCCGGTCGGGGGGCAGGGAGACCCAGTACTTC. It is translated as CASSRSGGRETQYF.

This clone was picked up a small number of times. V gene TRBV5-1 combines with J gene TRBJ2-7, with D hard to call. The CDR3 contains 15 residues. V was trimmed by 1 base and J by 7 bases, leaving 18 bases between them. CDR1 is SGHRS and CDR2 is YFSETQ in the germline V gene. The DNA for the CDR3 is TGCGCCAGCAGCTTGATGGCGGATACCCCTGGGGAGCAGTACTTC. Residues: CASSLMADTPGEQYF.

The J gene is TRBJ2-7, the V gene TRBV7-9; 7 nucleotides line up with TRBD1. CDR3 length equals 16 residues. The J segment lost 1 base and the V segment lost 5 bases, leaving 11 bases of the junction unmatched. Germline loops: CDR1 SEHNR, CDR2 FQNEAQ (reference sequence). The chain's CDR3 is CASSIFRDSQSYEQYF. The CDR3 coding sequence is TGTGCCAGCAGCATTTTCCGGGACAGCCAGTCCTACGAGCAGTACTTC.

The chain carries TRBV5-1 and TRBJ2-1, with 8 bases that match TRBD2. The CDR3 contains 14 residues. V gave up 0 bases and J gave up 5 bases; unmatched junction bases: 1. CDR1 is SGHRS, CDR2 YFSETQ, per germline. The CDR3 is CASSLGLANNEQFF. CDR3 nucleotide sequence: TGCGCCAGCAGCTTGGGACTAGCGAACAATGAGCAGTTCTTC.

The genes are TRBV18 and TRBJ2-3, with D possibly matching TRBD1 (6 bases). Trimming pared 6 bases from V and 2 bases from J, leaving 15 bases between. Germline CDR1 is KGHSH and CDR2 is LQKENI. CDR3 size: 15 residues. This CDR3 is CASSLTGQNTDTQYF. The CDR3 bases are TGTGCCAGCTCTCTCACCGGACAGAACACAGATACGCAGTATTTT.

This clone showed up just once. This rearrangement joins TRBV19 to TRBJ1-5; 9 positions match TRBD1. This CDR3 has 18 amino acids. Germline CDR1 LNHDA, CDR2 SQIVND (reference sequence). J lost 1 base, V lost 3 bases, and 10 bases had no gene match. CDR3: CASSMTGTGIGSNQPQHF. The CDR3 coding sequence is TGTGCCAGTAGTATGACCGGGACAGGGATCGGAAGCAATCAGCCCCAGCATTTT. Drawing the rest from reference TRBV19 and TRBJ1-5, the complete variable domain is DGGITQSPKYLFRKEGQNVTLSCEQNLNHDAMYWYRQDPGQGLRLIYYSQIVNDFQKGDIAEGYSVSREKKESFPLTVTSAQKNPTAFYLCASSMTGTGIGSNQPQHFGDGTRLSIL.

The V gene is TRBV3-1 (or the pseudogene TRBV3-2), the J gene TRBJ1-2; D remains ambiguous. The CDR3 has 14 amino acids. Looked up from germline, CDR1 is LGHDT and CDR2 is YNNKEL (reference sequence). V was trimmed by 0 bases and J by 7 bases, leaving 12 bases between them. This CDR3 is CASSQESDSGGYTF. As DNA, the CDR3 is TGTGCCAGCAGCCAAGAGTCTGACTCGGGTGGCTACACCTTC.

This chain links TRBV5-1 with TRBJ1-5; no firm D call. CDR1 and CDR2 (germline): SGHRS, YFSETQ. Between the trimmed V and J ends, which lost 3 bases and 6 bases, there was a span of 10 bases. This CDR3 has 13 residues. The CDR3 protein is CASSSLPGQPQHF. CDR3 DNA: TGCGCCAGCAGCTCCCTCCCGGGTCAGCCCCAGCATTTT. The full variable domain, in which reference TRBV5-1 and TRBJ1-5 provide the parts outside the CDR3, is KAGVTQTPRYLIKTRGQQVTLSCSPISGHRSVSWYQQTPGQGLQFLFEYFSETQRNKGNFPGRFSGRQFSNSRSEMNVSTLELGDSALYLCASSSLPGQPQHFGDGTRLSIL.

This clone appeared once. The V and J genes are TRBV11-2 and TRBJ2-3; D possibly corresponds to TRBD1 (6 bases). V dropped 3 bases and J dropped 4 bases, with 11 bases sitting between them. This CDR3 contains 14 residues. CDR1 and CDR2 from the germline V gene are SGHAT and FQNNGV. As DNA, the CDR3 is TGTGCCAGCAGCTTTGGCAGGGGACCAGATACGCAGTATTTT. Its translation: CASSFGRGPDTQYF.

V usage is TRBV9 and J usage is TRBJ2-2; possible D gene TRBD2, 6 bases. Trimming took 3 bases from V and 5 from J, leaving 14 bases between them. This CDR3 contains 15 residues. CDR1 SGDLS and CDR2 YYNGEE come from the germline V gene. The CDR3 DNA reads as TGTGCCAGCAGCGCCCCCGGGACTCCTACCGGGGAGCTGTTTTTT. The encoded protein is CASSAPGTPTGELFF. Looking up the rest from reference TRBV9 and TRBJ2-2 gives the full variable domain: DSGVTQTPKHLITATGQRVTLRCSPRSGDLSVYWYQQSLDQGLQFLIQYYNGEERAKGNILERFSAQQFPDLHSELNLSSLELGDSALYFCASSAPGTPTGELFFGEGSRLTVL.

The rearrangement links TRBV4-3 to TRBJ1-3, with D possibly being TRBD1 (6 bases). Germline CDR1 reads LGHNA; CDR2 reads YSLEER. The CDR3 runs 17 residues. With 0 bases removed from V and 3 bases from J, the gap between germline ends came to 15 bases. This CDR3 is CASSQDLAGGRGNTIYF. CDR3 sequence (DNA): TGCGCCAGCAGCCAAGATCTAGCGGGGGGGCGTGGAAACACCATATATTTT.

This sequence joins TRBV5-5 and TRBJ2-5, with 13 bases lining up with TRBD2. Germline V CDR1 and CDR2: SGHKS, YYEKEE (reference sequence). V gave up 3 bases and J gave up 0 bases; unmatched junction bases: 2. The length of the CDR3 is 16 residues. Here the CDR3 DNA reads TGTGCCAGCAGCTCGGGGACTAGCGGGAACCAAGAGACCCAGTACTTC. This sequence encodes CASSSGTSGNQETQYF.

This clone was found a few times. The chain links TRBV12-5 to TRBJ2-7, with D maybe TRBD1 (6 bases). Looked up from germline, CDR1 is LGHNT and CDR2 is FRNRAP. V dropped 2 bases and J dropped 4 bases, with 15 bases sitting between them. This CDR3 region has 15 residues. The CDR3 loop is CASGLRRTALYEQYF. The DNA for the CDR3 is TGTGCTAGTGGTTTGCGCAGGACAGCCCTATACGAGCAGTACTTC.

This clone occurred once. The chain carries TRBV3-1 (or the pseudogene TRBV3-2) and TRBJ1-1, with D tentatively TRBD1 (5 bases). Germline CDR1 and CDR2: LGHDT and YNNKEL (reference sequence). CDR3 length: 13 amino acids. V lost 4 bases and J 5 bases, leaving 11 bases between the germline ends. The DNA for the CDR3 is TGTGCCAGCAGCCTTCAGGGAAGTACTGAAGCTTTCTTT. Encoded protein: CASSLQGSTEAFF.